This TCR beta chain was sequenced in a study of cytomegalovirus exposure and HLA in healthy donors. With regard to this clone: Antigen unknown.

The PCR was carried out with 60 Vbeta primers and 13 Jbeta primers. This table comes from immunoSEQ multiplex PCR, and its TCRdb copy is limited to in-frame clones, with some not included. The table lists about 140,000 clones, 77% of them singletons. CDR3 length equals 17 residues. The ends lost 4 bases at V and 4 bases at J; junction bases unmatched: 14. Looked up from germline, CDR1 is SGHVS and CDR2 is FNYEAQ. Study conclusions and caveats: Later on, analysis showed that most CMV-associated TCR beta chains appeared to be HLA-restricted. Donor immune exposure was known only as CMV serostatus.

V and J are TRBV7-6 and TRBJ2-3; 7 bases map to TRBD1. This TCR came from a woman between 45 and 60 years old in good health and CMV-seronegative. Input material: PBMCs. The CDR3 reads CASSSKTGQVGADTQYF. The CDR3 nucleotides are TGTGCCAGCAGCTCCAAAACCGGACAGGTTGGTGCAGATACGCAGTATTTT.